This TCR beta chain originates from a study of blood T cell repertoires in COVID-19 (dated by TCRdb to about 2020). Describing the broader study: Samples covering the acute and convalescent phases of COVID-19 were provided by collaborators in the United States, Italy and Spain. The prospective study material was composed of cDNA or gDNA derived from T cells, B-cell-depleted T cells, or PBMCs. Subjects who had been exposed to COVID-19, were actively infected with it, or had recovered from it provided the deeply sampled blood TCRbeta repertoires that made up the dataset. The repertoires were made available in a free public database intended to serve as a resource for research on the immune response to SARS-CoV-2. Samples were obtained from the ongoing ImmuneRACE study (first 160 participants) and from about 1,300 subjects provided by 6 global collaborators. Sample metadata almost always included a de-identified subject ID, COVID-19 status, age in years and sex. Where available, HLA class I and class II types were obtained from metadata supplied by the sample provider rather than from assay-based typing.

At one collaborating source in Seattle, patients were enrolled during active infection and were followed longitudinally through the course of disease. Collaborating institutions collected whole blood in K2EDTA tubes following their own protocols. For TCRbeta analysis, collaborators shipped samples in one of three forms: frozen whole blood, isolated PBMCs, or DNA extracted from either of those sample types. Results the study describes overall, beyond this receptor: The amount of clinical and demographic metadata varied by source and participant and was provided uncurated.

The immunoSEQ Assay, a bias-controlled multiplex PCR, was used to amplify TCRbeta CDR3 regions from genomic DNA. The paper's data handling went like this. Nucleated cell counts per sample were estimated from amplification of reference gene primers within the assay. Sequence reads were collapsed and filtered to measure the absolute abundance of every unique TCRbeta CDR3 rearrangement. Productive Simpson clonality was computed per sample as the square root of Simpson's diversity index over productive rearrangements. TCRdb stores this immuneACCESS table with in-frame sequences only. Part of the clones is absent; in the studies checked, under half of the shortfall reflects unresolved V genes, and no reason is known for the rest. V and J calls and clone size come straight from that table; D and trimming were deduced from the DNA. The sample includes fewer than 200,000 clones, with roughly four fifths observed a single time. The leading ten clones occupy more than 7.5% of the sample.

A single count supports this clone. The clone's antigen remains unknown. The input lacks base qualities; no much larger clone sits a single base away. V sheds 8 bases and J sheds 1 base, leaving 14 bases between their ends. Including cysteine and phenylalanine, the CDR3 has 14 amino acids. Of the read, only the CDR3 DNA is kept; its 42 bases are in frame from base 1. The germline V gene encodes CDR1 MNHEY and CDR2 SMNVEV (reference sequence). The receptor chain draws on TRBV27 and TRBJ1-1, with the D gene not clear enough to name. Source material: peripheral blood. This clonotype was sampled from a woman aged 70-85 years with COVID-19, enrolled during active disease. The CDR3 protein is CASVASTQNTEAFF. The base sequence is TGTGCCAGCGTCGCGAGCACTCAGAACACTGAAGCTTTCTTT.